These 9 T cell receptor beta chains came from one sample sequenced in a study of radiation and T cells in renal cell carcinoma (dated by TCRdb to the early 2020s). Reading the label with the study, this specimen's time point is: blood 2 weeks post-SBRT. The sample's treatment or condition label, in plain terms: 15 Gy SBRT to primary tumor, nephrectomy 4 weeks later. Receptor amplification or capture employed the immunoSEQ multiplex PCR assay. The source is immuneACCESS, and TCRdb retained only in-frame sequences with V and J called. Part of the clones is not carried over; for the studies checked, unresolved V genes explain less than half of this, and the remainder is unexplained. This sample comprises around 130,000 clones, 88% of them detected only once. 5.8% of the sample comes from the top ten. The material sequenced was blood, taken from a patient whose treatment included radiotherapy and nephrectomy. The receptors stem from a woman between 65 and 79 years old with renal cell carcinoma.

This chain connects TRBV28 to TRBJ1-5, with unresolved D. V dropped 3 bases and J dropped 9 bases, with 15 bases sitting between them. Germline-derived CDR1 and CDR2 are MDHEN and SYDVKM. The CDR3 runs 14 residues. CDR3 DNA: TGTGCCAGCAGTTTTAGGTCGGCCAACCGGCCCCAGCATTTT. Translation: CASSFRSANRPQHF.

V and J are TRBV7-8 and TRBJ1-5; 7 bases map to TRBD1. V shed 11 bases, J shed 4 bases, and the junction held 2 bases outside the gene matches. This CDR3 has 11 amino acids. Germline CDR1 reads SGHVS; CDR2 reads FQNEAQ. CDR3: CAAGGNQPQHF. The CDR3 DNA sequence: TGTGCCGCAGGGGGGAATCAGCCCCAGCATTTT.

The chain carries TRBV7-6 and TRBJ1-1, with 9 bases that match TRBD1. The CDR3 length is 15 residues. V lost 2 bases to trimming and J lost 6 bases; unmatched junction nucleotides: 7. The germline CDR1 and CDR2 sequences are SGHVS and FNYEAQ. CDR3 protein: CASSLRADRGAEAFF. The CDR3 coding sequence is TGTGCCAGCAGCTTAAGGGCCGACAGGGGGGCTGAAGCTTTCTTT.

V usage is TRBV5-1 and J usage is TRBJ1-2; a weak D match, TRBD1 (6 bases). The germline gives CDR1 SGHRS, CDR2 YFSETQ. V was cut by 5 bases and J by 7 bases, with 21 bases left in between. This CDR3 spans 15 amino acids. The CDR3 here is CASSSTPGQSFGYTF. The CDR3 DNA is TGCGCCAGCAGTTCGACTCCGGGACAAAGTTTTGGCTACACCTTC.

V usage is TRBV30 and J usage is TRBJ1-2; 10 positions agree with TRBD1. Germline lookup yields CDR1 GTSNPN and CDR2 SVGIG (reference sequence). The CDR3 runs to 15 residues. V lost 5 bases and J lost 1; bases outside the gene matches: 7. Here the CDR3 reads CAWAPTGGDNYGYTF. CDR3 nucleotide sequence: TGTGCCTGGGCCCCGACAGGGGGCGATAACTATGGCTACACCTTC.

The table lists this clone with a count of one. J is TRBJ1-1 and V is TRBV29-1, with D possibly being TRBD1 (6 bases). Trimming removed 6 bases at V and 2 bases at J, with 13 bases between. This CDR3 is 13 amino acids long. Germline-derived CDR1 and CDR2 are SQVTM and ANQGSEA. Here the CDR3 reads CSVGGQLNTEAFF. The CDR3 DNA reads TGCAGCGTCGGGGGGCAATTAAACACTGAAGCTTTCTTT.

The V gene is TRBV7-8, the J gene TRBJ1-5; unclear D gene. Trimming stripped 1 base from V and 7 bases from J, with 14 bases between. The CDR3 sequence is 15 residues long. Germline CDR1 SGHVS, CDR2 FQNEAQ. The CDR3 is CASSLVSELGQPQHF. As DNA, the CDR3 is TGTGCCAGCAGCTTAGTATCCGAGTTAGGGCAGCCCCAGCATTTT.

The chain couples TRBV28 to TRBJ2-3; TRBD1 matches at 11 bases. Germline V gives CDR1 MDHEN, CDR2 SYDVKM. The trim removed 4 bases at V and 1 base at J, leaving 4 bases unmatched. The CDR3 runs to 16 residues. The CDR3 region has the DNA TGTGCCAGCAGTTCCTCGGGACAGGGGGGCACAGATACGCAGTATTTT. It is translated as CASSSSGQGGTDTQYF.

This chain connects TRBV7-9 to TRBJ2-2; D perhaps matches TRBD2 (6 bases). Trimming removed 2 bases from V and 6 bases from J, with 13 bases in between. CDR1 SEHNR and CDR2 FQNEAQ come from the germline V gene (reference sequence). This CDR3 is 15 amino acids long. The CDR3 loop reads CASSLYLSGAGELFF. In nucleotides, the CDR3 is TGTGCCAGCAGCTTATATTTATCGGGGGCCGGGGAGCTGTTTTTT.